This TCR beta chain was documented in a study of post-analysis software for immune sequencing data. Study details: Clinical courses comprised relapsing-remitting, secondary progressive and progressive-relapsing multiple sclerosis.

The CDR3 totals 13 residues. The germline V gene encodes CDR1 SGHRS and CDR2 YFSETQ. Trimming removed 2 bases at V and 2 bases at J, with 7 bases between. Whole-study results and caveats: Those with multiple sclerosis, the patient group, showed significantly lower normalized Chao1 diversity than controls. The study found TRBV5-6, TRBV5-1 and TRBV20-1 among a few TRBV segments more frequent in patients than controls. F measure showed strong co-clustering of same-batch samples.

Unique-molecular-identifier-tagged TCR beta cDNA libraries were used. TCRdb called the PCR reads again in MiXCR, with one record for every CDR3 protein. The table records just over 250,000 distinct CDR3 sequences, 36% of them present only once. This clonotype came up many times. Its specificity is not known. This clonotype originated in a girl under 18 with multiple sclerosis. This chain connects TRBV5-1 to TRBJ2-5; D is unresolved. Sequencing was done on a sample of blood. DNA of the CDR3: TGCGCCAGCAGCTTCCAAGGGCAAGAGACCCAGTACTTC. Amino acid sequence: CASSFQGQETQYF.